Each of the 22 T cell receptor beta chains below was sequenced from the same sample in a study of shared clonotypes between healthy human individuals. CD45RO-negative cells were positively selected for CCR7, leaving out terminally differentiated effector memory CD45RA+ cells. Sequencing used immunoSEQ multiplex PCR; TCRdb keeps in-frame clones, though not all of them. The table includes roughly 2.1 million clones, roughly 91% detected once. Sequencing was carried out using naive CD8+ T cells from PBMCs. The receptors here all came from a man aged 18 to 35 in good health. Some clones in this sample may be carry-over from other donors' samples.

This clone was picked up one time. The chain is built from TRBV6-5 and TRBJ2-1, with D unresolved. From germline, CDR1 is MNHEY and CDR2 SVGAGI. CDR3 length: 16 residues. V shed 2 bases and J shed 4 bases, with 15 bases lying between them. The CDR3 loop is CASSYRNLRFYNEQFF. In nucleotides, the CDR3 is TGTGCCAGCAGTTACCGGAACCTTCGGTTTTACAATGAGCAGTTCTTC.

The genes are TRBV4-3 and TRBJ2-5; TRBD1 agrees at 7 bases. The CDR3 has 15 amino acids. Germline V CDR1 and CDR2: LGHNA, YSLEER. J gave up 3 bases and V 1 base, and 5 bases lay outside the gene matches. The CDR3 region is CASSQGTGAKETQYF. Here the CDR3 DNA reads TGCGCCAGCAGCCAAGGGACAGGAGCAAAAGAGACCCAGTACTTC.

The J gene is TRBJ2-7, the V gene TRBV13; TRBD1 matches at 8 bases. CDR3 length equals 14 residues. Losses at the gene ends were 5 bases for V and 3 bases for J; bases not matched to a gene: 6. Looked up from germline, CDR1 is PRHDT and CDR2 is FYEKMQ (reference sequence). The CDR3 sequence is CASSPAGGIYEQYF. In DNA form, the CDR3 reads TGTGCCAGCAGCCCAGCAGGGGGCATCTACGAGCAGTACTTC.

The chain employs TRBV7-6 and TRBJ2-2, with 8 bases fitting TRBD1. The germline gives CDR1 SGHVS, CDR2 FNYEAQ. V lost 2 bases and J lost 4; bases outside the gene matches: 3. CDR3 size: 15 residues. CDR3 in amino acids: CASSLTGGITGELFF. CDR3 DNA: TGTGCCAGCAGCTTAACAGGGGGAATCACCGGGGAGCTGTTTTTT.

The V call is TRBV4-3, the J call TRBJ2-3; D call uncertain. This CDR3 is built from 16 residues. The V and J ends lost 3 bases and 2 bases respectively, with 15 bases between them. In germline, CDR1 is LGHNA, CDR2 YSLEER. The CDR3 spells CASSHHPLAHTDTQYF. Here the CDR3 DNA reads TGCGCCAGCAGCCACCATCCCCTGGCGCACACAGATACGCAGTATTTT.

V and J are TRBV30 and TRBJ2-7; no firm D call. Trimming took 3 bases from V and 2 from J, leaving 11 bases between them. The germline gives CDR1 GTSNPN, CDR2 SVGIG (reference sequence). The CDR3 runs to 13 residues. DNA for the CDR3: TGTGCCTGGAGGAGCAGGTCTACCTACGAGCAGTACTTC. Translation: CAWRSRSTYEQYF.

V and J are TRBV15 and TRBJ1-1; unclear D gene. The CDR3 has 14 residues. V was trimmed by 1 base and J by 3 bases, leaving 9 bases between them. From germline, CDR1 is LNHNV and CDR2 YYDKDF (reference sequence). CDR3 loop: CATSRGHLDTEAFF. The CDR3 bases are TGTGCCACCAGCAGAGGCCACTTGGACACTGAAGCTTTCTTT.

The genes are TRBV5-4 and TRBJ2-7, with TRBD1 matching 7 bases. This CDR3 region has 14 residues. From germline, CDR1 is SGHNT and CDR2 YYREEE (reference sequence). V lost 4 bases and J lost 2; bases outside the gene matches: 6. The CDR3 DNA reads TGTGCCAGCAGCGGTTGGGACAGCCCCTACGAGCAGTACTTC. It encodes CASSGWDSPYEQYF.

CDR3 residues: CATSSGADTQYF. As DNA, the CDR3 is TGTGCCACCAGCTCCGGGGCAGATACGCAGTATTTT. V and J are TRBV15 and TRBJ2-3; possibly TRBD2 for D (5 bases). With 5 bases removed from V and 4 bases from J, the gap between germline ends came to 7 bases. This CDR3 is 12 amino acids long. Germline CDR1 is LNHNV and CDR2 is YYDKDF (reference sequence). Supplemented by reference TRBV15 and TRBJ2-3, the full variable domain reads DAMVIQNPRYQVTQFGKPVTLSCSQTLNHNVMYWYQQKSSQAPKLLFHYYDKDFNNEADTPDNFQSRRPNTSFCFLDIRSPGLGDTAMYLCATSSGADTQYFGPGTRLTVL.

The J gene is TRBJ2-3, the V gene TRBV28; 7 bases fit TRBD2. The CDR3 is 15 amino acids. V lost 6 bases and J lost 0; bases outside the gene matches: 6. Germline V CDR1 and CDR2: MDHEN, SYDVKM. For the CDR3, the DNA is TGTGCCAGCAGAAGGGCTAGCGGTAGCACAGATACGCAGTATTTT. This codes for CASRRASGSTDTQYF. The entire variable domain, with the rest obtained from reference TRBV28 and TRBJ2-3, is as follows: DVKVTQSSRYLVKRTGEKVFLECVQDMDHENMFWYRQDPGLGLRLIYFSYDVKMKEKGDIPEGYSVSREKKERFSLILESASTNQTSMYLCASRRASGSTDTQYFGPGTRLTVL.

The rearrangement links TRBV15 to TRBJ1-5; D gene uncertain. Germline CDR1 and CDR2: LNHNV and YYDKDF (reference sequence). This CDR3 has 12 residues. Trimming pared 3 bases from V and 6 bases from J, leaving 6 bases between. Written as DNA, the CDR3 is TGTGCCACCAGCAGCAGTCCTCAGCCCCAGCATTTT. Amino acids: CATSSSPQPQHF.

This chain joins TRBV7-9 and TRBJ1-6; tentative D call: TRBD1 (6 bases). Trimming removed 3 bases at V and 13 bases at J, with 10 bases between. The length of the CDR3 is 12 residues. The V gene's germline CDR1 is SEHNR and CDR2 FQNEAQ (reference sequence). The CDR3 region has the DNA TGTGCCAGCAGCTTTGGGGACAATCCCCTCCACTTT. This codes for CASSFGDNPLHF.

This chain links TRBV28 with TRBJ2-7, with 10 bases aligning to TRBD1. The V and J ends lost 2 bases and 4 bases, in that order; junction bases with no gene match: 11. Germline V gene lookup returns CDR1 MDHEN and CDR2 SYDVKM. CDR3 size: 17 residues. The DNA of the CDR3 is TGTGCCAGCAGTTTAAATAGGGTCGGGACAGGGGTTTACGAGCAGTACTTC. This gives the protein CASSLNRVGTGVYEQYF.

V usage is TRBV11-2 and J usage is TRBJ1-5, with TRBD1 as a possible D gene (5 bases). The ends were cut back, 0 bases at V and 1 base at J, with 10 bases in the middle. The length of the CDR3 is 16 residues. Germline values: CDR1 SGHAT, CDR2 FQNNGV. CDR3 nucleotide sequence: TGTGCCAGCAGCTTAGAATTCGGGGGAAGCAATCAGCCCCAGCATTTT. Its protein product is CASSLEFGGSNQPQHF.

The J gene is TRBJ1-5, the V gene TRBV28; no definite D call. The CDR3 runs 15 residues. Trimming left V 2 bases short and J 0 bases short, with 8 bases between. From germline, CDR1 is MDHEN and CDR2 SYDVKM. In DNA form, the CDR3 reads TGTGCCAGCAGTTTAGGGAGGTATAGCAATCAGCCCCAGCATTTT. Its translation is CASSLGRYSNQPQHF.

The sample holds one count of this clone. The chain combines TRBV9 with TRBJ1-1, with 8 bases identical to TRBD1. J gave up 1 base and V 0 bases, and 5 bases lay outside the gene matches. CDR3 length: 16 residues. Germline values: CDR1 SGDLS, CDR2 YYNGEE. CDR3 protein: CASSVAKTGGNTEAFF. The CDR3 bases are TGTGCCAGCAGCGTAGCTAAAACAGGGGGGAACACTGAAGCTTTCTTT.

In regard to this clone: Other DNA sequences in this sample translate to the same CDR3. The V gene is TRBV5-1, the J gene TRBJ1-1; D gene uncertain. The CDR3 loop spans 13 amino acids. Deletions cut 3 bases from V and 1 base from J, with 7 bases between. Germline lookup yields CDR1 SGHRS and CDR2 YFSETQ. The CDR3: CASSWGANTEAFF. For the CDR3, the DNA is TGCGCCAGCAGCTGGGGAGCGAACACTGAAGCTTTCTTT. The whole variable domain, filled in from reference TRBV5-1 and TRBJ1-1, reads KAGVTQTPRYLIKTRGQQVTLSCSPISGHRSVSWYQQTPGQGLQFLFEYFSETQRNKGNFPGRFSGRQFSNSRSEMNVSTLELGDSALYLCASSWGANTEAFFGQGTRLTVV.

The chain employs TRBV5-1 and TRBJ2-5; perhaps TRBD1 as D (6 bases). CDR1 and CDR2 (germline): SGHRS, YFSETQ. Trimming cost V 4 bases and J 0 bases, with 10 bases left between them. This CDR3 is built from 14 residues. The CDR3 DNA reads TGCGCCAGCAGCGCCGGACAGAACCAAGAGACCCAGTACTTC. Translating it yields CASSAGQNQETQYF.

The chain combines TRBV5-1 with TRBJ2-7; a possible D gene is TRBD2 (6 bases). Germline CDR1 and CDR2: SGHRS and YFSETQ. The CDR3 runs 14 residues. Trimming pared 5 bases from V and 3 bases from J, leaving 15 bases between. The CDR3 coding sequence is TGCGCCAGCAGTTGGGGACTGCTCAACTACGAGCAGTACTTC. Its protein is CASSWGLLNYEQYF.

The gene calls are TRBV28 and TRBJ2-1, with 9 bases fitting TRBD1. The CDR3 is made up of 16 amino acids. The V segment lost 3 bases and the J segment 3 bases; nucleotides outside the gene matches: 6. Germline lookup yields CDR1 MDHEN and CDR2 SYDVKM. CDR3 in amino acids: CASSLSQGAFYNEQFF. The CDR3, as DNA: TGTGCCAGCAGTTTGTCACAGGGGGCTTTCTACAATGAGCAGTTCTTC. Drawing the rest from reference TRBV28 and TRBJ2-1, the complete variable domain is DVKVTQSSRYLVKRTGEKVFLECVQDMDHENMFWYRQDPGLGLRLIYFSYDVKMKEKGDIPEGYSVSREKKERFSLILESASTNQTSMYLCASSLSQGAFYNEQFFGPGTRLTVL.

This chain links TRBV7-8 with TRBJ2-3; 9 nucleotides line up with TRBD2. The V gene end was trimmed by 5 bases and the J gene end by 0 bases; junction bases not matched to a gene: 6. CDR1 and CDR2 (germline): SGHVS, FQNEAQ. CDR3 length: 16 residues. The CDR3, as DNA: TGTGCCAGCAGCCCAGGACTAGCGTATAGCACAGATACGCAGTATTTT. This codes for CASSPGLAYSTDTQYF.

The chain combines TRBV27 with TRBJ2-7; 8 bases agree with TRBD1. Germline V gene lookup returns CDR1 MNHEY and CDR2 SMNVEV (reference sequence). Trimming cost V 2 bases and J 5 bases; bases outside gene matches: 5. CDR3 length: 14 residues. The CDR3 loop is CASSLIAGGDEQYF. The CDR3 region has the DNA TGTGCCAGCAGTTTAATTGCAGGGGGCGACGAGCAGTACTTC.